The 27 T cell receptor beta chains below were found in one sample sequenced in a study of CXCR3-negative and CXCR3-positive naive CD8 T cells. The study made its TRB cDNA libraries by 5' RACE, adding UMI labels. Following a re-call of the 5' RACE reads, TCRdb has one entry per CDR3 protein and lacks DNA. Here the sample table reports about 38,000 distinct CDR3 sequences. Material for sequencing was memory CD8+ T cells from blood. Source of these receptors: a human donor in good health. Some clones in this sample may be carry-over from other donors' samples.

The CDR3 protein is CASSPGGTEAFF. This chain joins TRBV7-8 and TRBJ1-1. CDR1 and CDR2 (germline): SGHVS, FQNEAQ. This CDR3 has 12 amino acids.

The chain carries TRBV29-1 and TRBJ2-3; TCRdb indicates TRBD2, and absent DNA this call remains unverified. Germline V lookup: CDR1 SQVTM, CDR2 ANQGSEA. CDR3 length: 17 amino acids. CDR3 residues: CSVVRPTSGLGSDTQYF.

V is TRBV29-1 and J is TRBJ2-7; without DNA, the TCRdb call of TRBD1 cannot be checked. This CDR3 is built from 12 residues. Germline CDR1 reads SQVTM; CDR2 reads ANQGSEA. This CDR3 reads CSAETGSYEQYF.

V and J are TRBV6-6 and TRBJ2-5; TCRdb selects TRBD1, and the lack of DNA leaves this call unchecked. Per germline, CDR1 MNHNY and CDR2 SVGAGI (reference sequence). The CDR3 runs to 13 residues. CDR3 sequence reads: CASTLDRRETQYF.

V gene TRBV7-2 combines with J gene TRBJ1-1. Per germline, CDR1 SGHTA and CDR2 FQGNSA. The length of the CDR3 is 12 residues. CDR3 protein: CASSPRNTEAFF.

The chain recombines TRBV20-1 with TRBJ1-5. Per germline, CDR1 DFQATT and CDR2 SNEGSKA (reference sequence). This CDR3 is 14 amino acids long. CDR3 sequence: CSATRALSNQPQHF.

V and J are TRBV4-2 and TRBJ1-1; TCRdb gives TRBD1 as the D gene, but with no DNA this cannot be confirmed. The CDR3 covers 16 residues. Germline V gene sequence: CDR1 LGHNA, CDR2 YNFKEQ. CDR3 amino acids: CASSQDRGALVNEAFF.

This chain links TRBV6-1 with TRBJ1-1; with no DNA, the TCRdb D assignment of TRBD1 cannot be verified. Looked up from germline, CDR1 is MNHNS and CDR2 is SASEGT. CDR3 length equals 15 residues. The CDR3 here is CASSEGTGEGNEAFF.

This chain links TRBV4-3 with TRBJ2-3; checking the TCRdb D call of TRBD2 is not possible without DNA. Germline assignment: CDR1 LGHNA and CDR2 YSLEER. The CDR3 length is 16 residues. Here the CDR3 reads CASSQDPSGGPDTQYF.

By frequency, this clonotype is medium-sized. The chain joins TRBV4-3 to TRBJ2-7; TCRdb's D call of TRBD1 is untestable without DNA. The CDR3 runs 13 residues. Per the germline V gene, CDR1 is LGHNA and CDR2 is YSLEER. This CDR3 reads CASSRGVSYEQYF.

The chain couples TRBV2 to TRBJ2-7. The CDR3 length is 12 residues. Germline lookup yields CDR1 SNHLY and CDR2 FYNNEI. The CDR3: CASTVGTYEQYF.

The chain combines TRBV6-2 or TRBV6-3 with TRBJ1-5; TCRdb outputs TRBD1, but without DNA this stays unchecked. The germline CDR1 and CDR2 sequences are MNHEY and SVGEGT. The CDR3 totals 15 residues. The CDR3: CATKRFGGWDQPQHF.

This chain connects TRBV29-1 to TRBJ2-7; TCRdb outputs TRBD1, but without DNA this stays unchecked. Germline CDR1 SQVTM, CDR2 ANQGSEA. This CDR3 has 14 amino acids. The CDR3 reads CSVELAGGSYEQYF.

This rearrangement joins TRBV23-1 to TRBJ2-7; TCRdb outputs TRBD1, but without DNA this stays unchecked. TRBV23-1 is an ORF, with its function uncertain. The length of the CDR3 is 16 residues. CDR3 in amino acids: CASSETPGGLSYEQYF.

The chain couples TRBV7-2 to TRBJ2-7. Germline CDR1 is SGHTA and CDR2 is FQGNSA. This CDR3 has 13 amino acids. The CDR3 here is CASSLGDSYEQYF. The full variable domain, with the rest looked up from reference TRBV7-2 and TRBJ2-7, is GAGVSQSPSNKVTEKGKDVELRCDPISGHTALYWYRQSLGQGLEFLIYFQGNSAPDKSGLPSDRFSAERTGGSVSTLTIQRTQQEDSAVYLCASSLGDSYEQYFGPGTRLTVT.

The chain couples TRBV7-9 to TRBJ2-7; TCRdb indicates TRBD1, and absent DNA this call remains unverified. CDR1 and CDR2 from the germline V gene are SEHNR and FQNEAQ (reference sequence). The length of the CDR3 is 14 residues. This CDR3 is CASSKGDSPYEQYF.

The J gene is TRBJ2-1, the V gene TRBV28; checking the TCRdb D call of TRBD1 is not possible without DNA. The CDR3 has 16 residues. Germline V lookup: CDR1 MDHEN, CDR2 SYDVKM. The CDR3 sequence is CASSPNQRERGYEQFF.

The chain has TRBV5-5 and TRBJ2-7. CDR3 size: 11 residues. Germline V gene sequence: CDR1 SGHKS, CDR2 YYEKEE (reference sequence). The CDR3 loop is CASLGSYEQYF. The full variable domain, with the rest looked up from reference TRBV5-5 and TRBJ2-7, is DAGVTQSPTHLIKTRGQQVTLRCSPISGHKSVSWYQQVLGQGPQFIFQYYEKEERGRGNFPDRFSARQFPNYSSELNVNALLLGDSALYLCASLGSYEQYFGPGTRLTVT.

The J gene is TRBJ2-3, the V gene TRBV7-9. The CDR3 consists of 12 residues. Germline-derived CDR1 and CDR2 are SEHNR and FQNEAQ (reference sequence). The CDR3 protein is CASSSLSNTQYF.

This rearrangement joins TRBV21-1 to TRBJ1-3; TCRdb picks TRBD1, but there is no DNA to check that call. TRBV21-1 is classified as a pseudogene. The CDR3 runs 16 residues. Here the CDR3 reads CASSKKKDKAGNTIYF.

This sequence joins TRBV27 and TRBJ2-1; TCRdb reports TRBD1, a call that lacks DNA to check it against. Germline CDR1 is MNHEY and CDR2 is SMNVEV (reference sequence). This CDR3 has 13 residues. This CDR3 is CASRTGGFQEQFF.

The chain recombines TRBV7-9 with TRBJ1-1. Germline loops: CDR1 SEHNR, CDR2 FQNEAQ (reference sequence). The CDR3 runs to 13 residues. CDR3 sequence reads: CASSLAGATEAFF.

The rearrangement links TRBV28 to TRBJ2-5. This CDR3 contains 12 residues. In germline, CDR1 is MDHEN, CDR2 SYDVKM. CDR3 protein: CASNKIAETQYF.

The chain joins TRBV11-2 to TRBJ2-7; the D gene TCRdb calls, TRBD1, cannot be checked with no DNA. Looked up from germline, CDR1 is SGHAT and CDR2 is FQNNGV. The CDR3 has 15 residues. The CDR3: CASSLYSGAAYEQYF.

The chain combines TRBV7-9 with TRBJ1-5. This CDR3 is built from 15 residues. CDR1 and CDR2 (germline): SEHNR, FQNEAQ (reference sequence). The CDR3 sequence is CASSGQAYSNQPQHF.

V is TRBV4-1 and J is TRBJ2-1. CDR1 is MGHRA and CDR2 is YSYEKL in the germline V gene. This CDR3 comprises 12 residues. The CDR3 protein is CASSPREEEQFF.

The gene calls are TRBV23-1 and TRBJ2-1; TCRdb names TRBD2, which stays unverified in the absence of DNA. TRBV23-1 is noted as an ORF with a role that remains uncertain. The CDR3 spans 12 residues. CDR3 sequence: CASSQSAGEGFF.